This note documents a single T cell receptor (beta chain) sequence. The data were taken from a study of T-cell reconstitution after alpha-beta-depleted transplantation in children. The germline V gene encodes CDR1 DFQATT and CDR2 SNEGSKA (reference sequence). Trimming pared 2 bases from V and 4 bases from J, leaving 11 bases between. CDR3 length: 13 residues. As it was prepared, the TCRbeta library received unique molecular identifiers. Each CDR3 protein gets one entry after TCRdb re-called the PCR reads with MiXCR. The table lists a few hundred thousand distinct CDR3 sequences, 43% of them singletons.

This rearrangement joins TRBV20-1 to TRBJ1-1; D gene unclear. This sample comprised PBMCs, obtained before TCRalphabeta/CD19-depleted stem cell transplant. The sequence came from a girl aged 2 to 9 with aplastic anemia, due to receive a stem cell transplant. Written as DNA, the CDR3 is TGCAGTGCTAGATGGTGGAGTAGCACTGAAGCTTTCTTT. This gives the protein CSARWWSSTEAFF.